A single sample gave rise to the 9 T cell receptor beta chains below, sequenced in a study of blood T cell repertoires in COVID-19. Here immunoSEQ multiplex PCR was the method, and the copy in TCRdb shows in-frame clones only, minus some. Here the sample spans around 130,000 clones, under 90% being singletons. Sequencing was carried out using PBMCs or T cells enriched from blood (not recorded which). The origin of the receptors is a woman aged 18-35 years who had been exposed to COVID-19.

This clone occurred once. This chain uses TRBV19 with TRBJ1-2; 8 bases match TRBD1. Germline V gene lookup returns CDR1 LNHDA and CDR2 SQIVND (reference sequence). This CDR3 is built from 14 residues. With 3 bases clipped from V and 4 bases from J, the junction kept 4 bases outside the gene matches. CDR3: CASSMSGGGYGYTF. The CDR3 DNA is TGTGCCAGTAGTATGTCAGGGGGCGGCTATGGCTACACCTTC.

This clone was seen only once. This chain uses TRBV27 with TRBJ1-2; D might be TRBD1 (6 bases). CDR3 length: 14 amino acids. Germline lookup yields CDR1 MNHEY and CDR2 SMNVEV (reference sequence). The V gene lost 3 bases and the J gene lost 7 bases, with 15 bases spanning the gap. CDR3 DNA: TGTGCCAGCAGTTTTGGGGGCGCGAGGAGTGGCTACACCTTC. Protein sequence: CASSFGGARSGYTF.

The J gene is TRBJ1-1, the V gene TRBV11-2, with 7 positions matching TRBD1. This CDR3 has 15 amino acids. The V gene end was trimmed by 3 bases and the J gene end by 5 bases; junction bases not matched to a gene: 9. CDR1 and CDR2 from the germline V gene are SGHAT and FQNNGV. CDR3 loop: CASSLAGTVLTEAFF. The CDR3 bases are TGTGCCAGCAGCTTGGCCGGGACAGTGTTAACTGAAGCTTTCTTT.

This clone was counted once. The chain uses TRBV11-2 and TRBJ2-1; the D is unclear. Trimming left V 0 bases short and J 5 bases short, with 8 bases between. The germline V gene encodes CDR1 SGHAT and CDR2 FQNNGV. The CDR3 totals 14 residues. The CDR3, as DNA: TGTGCCAGCAGCTTAGATCAGGTCCACAATGAGCAGTTCTTC. It is translated as CASSLDQVHNEQFF.

V gene TRBV6-5 combines with J gene TRBJ1-2; possibly TRBD1 for D (6 bases). The CDR3 totals 14 residues. V was shortened by 8 bases and J by 3 bases, with 16 bases between the two germline ends. Germline lookup yields CDR1 MNHEY and CDR2 SVGAGI. This CDR3 is CASARGGADYGYTF. DNA for the CDR3: TGTGCCAGCGCCCGGGGGGGCGCGGACTATGGCTACACCTTC.

There are a few counts of this clone. The rearrangement joins TRBV4-1 to TRBJ2-7; TRBD1 matches at 7 bases. CDR3 length equals 14 residues. J was trimmed by 4 bases and V by 4 bases; bases with no gene match: 7. From germline, CDR1 is MGHRA and CDR2 YSYEKL. The CDR3 reads CASSPRQGMYEQYF. Written as DNA, the CDR3 is TGCGCCAGCAGCCCCCGACAGGGCATGTACGAGCAGTACTTC.

The chain links TRBV5-1 to TRBJ2-1; 13 positions agree with TRBD2. This CDR3 has 17 amino acids. The V gene end was trimmed by 3 bases and the J gene end by 2 bases; junction bases not matched to a gene: 5. Germline CDR1 and CDR2: SGHRS and YFSETQ. The CDR3: CASSWTSGSPTYNEQFF. CDR3 in DNA: TGCGCCAGCAGCTGGACTAGCGGGAGCCCCACCTACAATGAGCAGTTCTTC.

This chain joins TRBV5-1 and TRBJ2-7; TRBD2 matches at 9 bases. V was pared by 5 bases and J by 0 bases, with 9 bases of the junction left unmatched. CDR3 length: 16 residues. CDR1 SGHRS and CDR2 YFSETQ come from the germline V gene. The DNA of the CDR3 is TGCGCCAGCAGAAAAGGTAGCGGGAGTACCTCCTACGAGCAGTACTTC. This sequence encodes CASRKGSGSTSYEQYF.

The V gene is TRBV5-5, the J gene TRBJ2-7, with TRBD1 matching 7 bases. Looked up from germline, CDR1 is SGHKS and CDR2 is YYEKEE (reference sequence). J gave up 3 bases and V 3 bases, and 6 bases lay outside the gene matches. CDR3 length: 14 amino acids. The CDR3 DNA reads as TGTGCCAGCAGCTACCGGACAGGTCTCTACGAGCAGTACTTC. Protein sequence: CASSYRTGLYEQYF.